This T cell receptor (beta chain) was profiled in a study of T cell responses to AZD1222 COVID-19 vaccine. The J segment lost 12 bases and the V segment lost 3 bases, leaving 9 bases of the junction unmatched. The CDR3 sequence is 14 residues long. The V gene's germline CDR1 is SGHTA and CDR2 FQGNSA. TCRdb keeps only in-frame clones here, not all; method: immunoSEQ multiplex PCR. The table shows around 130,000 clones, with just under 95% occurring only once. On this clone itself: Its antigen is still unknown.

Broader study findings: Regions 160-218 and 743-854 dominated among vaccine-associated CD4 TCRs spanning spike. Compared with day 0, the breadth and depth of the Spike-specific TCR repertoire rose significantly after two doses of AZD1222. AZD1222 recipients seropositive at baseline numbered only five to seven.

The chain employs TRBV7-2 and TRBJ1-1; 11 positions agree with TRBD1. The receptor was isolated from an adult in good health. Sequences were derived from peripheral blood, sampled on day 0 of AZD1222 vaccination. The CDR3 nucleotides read TGTGCCAGCAGCTTTGCCGGGACAGGGGGTATGTCTTTCTTT. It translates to CASSFAGTGGMSFF.